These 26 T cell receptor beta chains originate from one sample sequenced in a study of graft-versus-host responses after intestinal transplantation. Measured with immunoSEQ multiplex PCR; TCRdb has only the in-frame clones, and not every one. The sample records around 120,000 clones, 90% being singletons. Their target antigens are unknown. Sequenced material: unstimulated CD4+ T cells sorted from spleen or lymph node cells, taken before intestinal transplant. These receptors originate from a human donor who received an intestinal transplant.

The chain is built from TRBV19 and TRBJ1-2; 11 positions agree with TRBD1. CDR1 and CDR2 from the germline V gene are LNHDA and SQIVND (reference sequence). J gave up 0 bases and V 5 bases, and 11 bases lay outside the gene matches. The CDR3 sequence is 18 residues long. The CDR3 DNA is TGTGCCAGTAGTTCCCCCGGGACAGGGGGGGTAGCTAACTATGGCTACACCTTC. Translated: CASSSPGTGGVANYGYTF.

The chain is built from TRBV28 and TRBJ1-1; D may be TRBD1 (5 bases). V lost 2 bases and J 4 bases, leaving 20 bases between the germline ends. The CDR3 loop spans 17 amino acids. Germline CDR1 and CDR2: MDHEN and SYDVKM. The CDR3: CASSLRAGRAGSTEAFF. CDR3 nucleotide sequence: TGTGCCAGCAGTTTAAGGGCGGGGAGGGCAGGGAGCACTGAAGCTTTCTTT.

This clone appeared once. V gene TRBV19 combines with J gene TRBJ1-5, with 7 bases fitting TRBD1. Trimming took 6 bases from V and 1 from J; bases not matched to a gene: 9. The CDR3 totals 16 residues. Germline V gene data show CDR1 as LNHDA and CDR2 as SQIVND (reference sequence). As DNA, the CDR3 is TGTGCCAGTAGGGCTCCGGGACAGCGAAGCAATCAGCCCCAGCATTTT. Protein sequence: CASRAPGQRSNQPQHF.

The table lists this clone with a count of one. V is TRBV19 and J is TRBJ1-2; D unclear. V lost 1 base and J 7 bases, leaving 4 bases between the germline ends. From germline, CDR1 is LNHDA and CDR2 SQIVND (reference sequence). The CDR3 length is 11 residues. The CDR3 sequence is CASSIGSGYTF. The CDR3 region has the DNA TGTGCCAGTAGTATAGGCAGTGGCTACACCTTC. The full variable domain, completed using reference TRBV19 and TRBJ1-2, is DGGITQSPKYLFRKEGQNVTLSCEQNLNHDAMYWYRQDPGQGLRLIYYSQIVNDFQKGDIAEGYSVSREKKESFPLTVTSAQKNPTAFYLCASSIGSGYTFGSGTRLTVV.

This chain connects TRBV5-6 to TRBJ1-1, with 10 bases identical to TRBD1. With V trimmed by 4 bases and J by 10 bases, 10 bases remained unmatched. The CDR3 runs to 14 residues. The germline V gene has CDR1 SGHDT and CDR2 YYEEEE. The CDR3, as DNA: TGTGCCAGCAGCGGAGACCGGGACAGGGGCACAGCTTTCTTT. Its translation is CASSGDRDRGTAFF.

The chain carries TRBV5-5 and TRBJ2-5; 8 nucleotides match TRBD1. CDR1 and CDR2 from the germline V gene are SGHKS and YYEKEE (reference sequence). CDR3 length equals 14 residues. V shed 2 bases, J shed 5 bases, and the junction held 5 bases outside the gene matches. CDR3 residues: CASSLQGGRETQYF. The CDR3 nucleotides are TGTGCCAGCAGCTTACAGGGGGGTCGGGAGACCCAGTACTTC.

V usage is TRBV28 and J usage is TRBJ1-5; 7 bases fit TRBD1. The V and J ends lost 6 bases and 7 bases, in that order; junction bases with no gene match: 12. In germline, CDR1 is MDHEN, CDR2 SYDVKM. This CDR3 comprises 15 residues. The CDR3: CASSPWTGDTQPQHF. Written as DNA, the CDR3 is TGTGCCAGCAGCCCCTGGACAGGTGATACGCAGCCCCAGCATTTT.

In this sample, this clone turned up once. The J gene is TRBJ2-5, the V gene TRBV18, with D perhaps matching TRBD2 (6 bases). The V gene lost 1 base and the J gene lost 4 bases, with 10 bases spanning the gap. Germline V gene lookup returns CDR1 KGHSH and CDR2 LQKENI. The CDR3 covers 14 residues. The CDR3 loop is CASSPQGLTETQYF. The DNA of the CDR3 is TGTGCCAGCTCACCACAGGGACTTACAGAGACCCAGTACTTC.

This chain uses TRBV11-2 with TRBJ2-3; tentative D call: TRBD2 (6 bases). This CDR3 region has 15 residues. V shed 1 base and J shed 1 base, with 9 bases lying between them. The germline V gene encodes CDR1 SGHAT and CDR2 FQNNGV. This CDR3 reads CASSLAGERTDTQYF. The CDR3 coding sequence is TGTGCCAGCAGCTTAGCGGGGGAGCGCACAGATACGCAGTATTTT. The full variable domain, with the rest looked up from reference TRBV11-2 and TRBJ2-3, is EAGVAQSPRYKIIEKRQSVAFWCNPISGHATLYWYQQILGQGPKLLIQFQNNGVVDDSQLPKDRFSAERLKGVDSTLKIQPAKLEDSAVYLCASSLAGERTDTQYFGPGTRLTVL.

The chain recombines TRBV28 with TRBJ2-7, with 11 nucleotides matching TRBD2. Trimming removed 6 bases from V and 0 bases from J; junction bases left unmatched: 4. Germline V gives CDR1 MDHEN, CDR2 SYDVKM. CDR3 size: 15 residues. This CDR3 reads CASRLAGGVSYEQYF. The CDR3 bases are TGTGCCAGCAGGTTAGCGGGAGGGGTCTCCTACGAGCAGTACTTC.

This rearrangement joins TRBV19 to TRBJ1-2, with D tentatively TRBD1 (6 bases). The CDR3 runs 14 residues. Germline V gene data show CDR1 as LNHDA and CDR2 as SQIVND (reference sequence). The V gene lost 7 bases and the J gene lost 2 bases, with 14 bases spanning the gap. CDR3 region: CASTPGDENYGYTF. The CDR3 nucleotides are TGTGCCAGTACCCCAGGGGACGAAAACTATGGCTACACCTTC.

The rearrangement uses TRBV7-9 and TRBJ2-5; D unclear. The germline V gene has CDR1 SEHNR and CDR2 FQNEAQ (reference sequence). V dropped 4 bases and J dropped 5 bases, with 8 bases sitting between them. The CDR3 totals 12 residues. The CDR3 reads CASSSQRETQYF. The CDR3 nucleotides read TGTGCCAGCAGCTCCCAACGGGAGACCCAGTACTTC. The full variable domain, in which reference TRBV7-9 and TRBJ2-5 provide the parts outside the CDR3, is DTGVSQNPRHKITKRGQNVTFRCDPISEHNRLYWYRQTLGQGPEFLTYFQNEAQLEKSRLLSDRFSAERPKGSFSTLEIQRTEQGDSAMYLCASSSQRETQYFGPGTRLLVL.

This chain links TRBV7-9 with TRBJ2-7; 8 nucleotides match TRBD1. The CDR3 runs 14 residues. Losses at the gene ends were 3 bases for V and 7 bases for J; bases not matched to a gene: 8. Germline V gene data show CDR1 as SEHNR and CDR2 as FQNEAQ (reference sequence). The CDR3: CASSFRDRTDEQYF. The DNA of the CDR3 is TGTGCCAGCAGCTTCCGGGACAGGACCGATGAGCAGTACTTC.

CDR3 amino acids: CASSYSLGGGTEAFF. CDR3 DNA sequence: TGTGCCAGCAGTTACTCATTAGGGGGCGGCACTGAAGCTTTCTTT. The chain joins TRBV6-5 to TRBJ1-1; 7 nucleotides agree with TRBD1. After removal of 0 bases from V and 4 bases from J, the junction contained 5 bases not matched to a gene. CDR3 length: 15 residues. In germline, CDR1 is MNHEY, CDR2 SVGAGI.

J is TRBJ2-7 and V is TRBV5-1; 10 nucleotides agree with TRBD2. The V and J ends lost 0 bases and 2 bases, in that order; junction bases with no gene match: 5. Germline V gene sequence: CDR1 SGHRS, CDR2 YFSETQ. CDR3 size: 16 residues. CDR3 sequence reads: CASSLGLAGETYEQYF. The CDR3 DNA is TGCGCCAGCAGCTTGGGGCTAGCGGGGGAAACCTACGAGCAGTACTTC.

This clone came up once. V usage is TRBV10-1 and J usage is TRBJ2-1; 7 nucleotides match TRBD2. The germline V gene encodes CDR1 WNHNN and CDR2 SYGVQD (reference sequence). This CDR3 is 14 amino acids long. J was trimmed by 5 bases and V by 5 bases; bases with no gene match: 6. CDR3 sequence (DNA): TGCGCCAGCAGTAAAGCGGGGAGGGACAATGAGCAGTTCTTC. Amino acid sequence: CASSKAGRDNEQFF.

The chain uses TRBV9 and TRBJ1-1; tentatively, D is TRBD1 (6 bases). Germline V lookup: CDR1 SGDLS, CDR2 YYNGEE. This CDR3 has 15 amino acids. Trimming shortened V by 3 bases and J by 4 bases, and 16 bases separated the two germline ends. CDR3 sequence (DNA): TGTGCCAGCAGCGCCCAACAGGGAGGGGCCACTGAAGCTTTCTTT. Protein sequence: CASSAQQGGATEAFF.

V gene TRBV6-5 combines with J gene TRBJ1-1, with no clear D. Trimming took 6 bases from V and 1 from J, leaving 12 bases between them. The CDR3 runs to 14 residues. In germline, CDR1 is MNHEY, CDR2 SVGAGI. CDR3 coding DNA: TGTGCCAGCAGCGTGAAGCGGGGGAACACTGAAGCTTTCTTT. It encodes CASSVKRGNTEAFF.

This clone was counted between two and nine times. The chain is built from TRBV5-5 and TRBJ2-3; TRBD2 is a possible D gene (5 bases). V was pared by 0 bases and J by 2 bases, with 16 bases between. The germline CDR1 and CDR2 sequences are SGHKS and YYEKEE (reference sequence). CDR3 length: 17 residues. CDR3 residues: CASSLVWQRTITDTQYF. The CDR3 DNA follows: TGTGCCAGCAGCTTGGTCTGGCAGCGGACCATCACAGATACGCAGTATTTT.

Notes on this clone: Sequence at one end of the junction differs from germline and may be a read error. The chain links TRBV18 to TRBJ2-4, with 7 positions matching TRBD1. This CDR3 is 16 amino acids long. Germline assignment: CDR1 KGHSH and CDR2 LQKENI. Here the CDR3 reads CASSPQGSWAKNIQYF. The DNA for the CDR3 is TGTGCCAGCTCGCCACAGGGGTCCTGGGCCAAAAACATTCAGTACTTC.

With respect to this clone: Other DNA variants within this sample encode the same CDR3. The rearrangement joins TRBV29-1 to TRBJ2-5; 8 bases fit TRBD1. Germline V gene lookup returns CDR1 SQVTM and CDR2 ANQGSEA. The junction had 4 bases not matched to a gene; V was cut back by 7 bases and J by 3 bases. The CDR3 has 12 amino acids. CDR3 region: CSASGGEETQYF. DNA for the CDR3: TGCAGCGCCTCAGGGGGCGAAGAGACCCAGTACTTC.

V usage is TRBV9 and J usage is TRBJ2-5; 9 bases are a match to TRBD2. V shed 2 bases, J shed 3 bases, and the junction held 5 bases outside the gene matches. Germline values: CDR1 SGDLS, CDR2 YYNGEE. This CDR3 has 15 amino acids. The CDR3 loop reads CASSVPGLAEETQYF. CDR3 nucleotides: TGTGCCAGCAGCGTTCCGGGACTAGCAGAAGAGACCCAGTACTTC. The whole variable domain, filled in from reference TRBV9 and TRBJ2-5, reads DSGVTQTPKHLITATGQRVTLRCSPRSGDLSVYWYQQSLDQGLQFLIQYYNGEERAKGNILERFSAQQFPDLHSELNLSSLELGDSALYFCASSVPGLAEETQYFGPGTRLLVL.

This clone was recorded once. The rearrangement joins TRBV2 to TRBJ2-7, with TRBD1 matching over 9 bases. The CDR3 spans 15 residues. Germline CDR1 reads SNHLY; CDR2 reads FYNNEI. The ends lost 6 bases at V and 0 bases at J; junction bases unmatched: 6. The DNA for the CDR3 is TGTGCCAGCAGACGATCGGGACAGGGCTCCTACGAGCAGTACTTC. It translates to CASRRSGQGSYEQYF.

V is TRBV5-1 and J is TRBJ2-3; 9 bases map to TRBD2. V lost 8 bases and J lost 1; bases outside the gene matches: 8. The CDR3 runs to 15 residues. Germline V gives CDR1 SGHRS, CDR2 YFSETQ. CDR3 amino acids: CASRREGSRTDTQYF. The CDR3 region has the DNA TGCGCCAGTCGGCGGGAGGGATCGCGCACAGATACGCAGTATTTT. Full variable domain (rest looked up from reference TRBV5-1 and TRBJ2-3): KAGVTQTPRYLIKTRGQQVTLSCSPISGHRSVSWYQQTPGQGLQFLFEYFSETQRNKGNFPGRFSGRQFSNSRSEMNVSTLELGDSALYLCASRREGSRTDTQYFGPGTRLTVL.

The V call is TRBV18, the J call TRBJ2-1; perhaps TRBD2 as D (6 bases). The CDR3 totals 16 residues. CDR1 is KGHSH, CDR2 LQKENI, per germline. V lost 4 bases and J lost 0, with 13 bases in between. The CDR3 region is CASSLVLASSYNEQFF. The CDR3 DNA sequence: TGTGCCAGCTCACTCGTCCTAGCGAGCTCCTACAATGAGCAGTTCTTC.

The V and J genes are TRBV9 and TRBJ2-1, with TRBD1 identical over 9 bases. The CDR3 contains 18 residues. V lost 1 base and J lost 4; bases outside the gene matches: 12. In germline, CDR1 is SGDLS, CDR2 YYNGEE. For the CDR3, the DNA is TGTGCCAGCAGCGTAAAACAGGGGGCGTGGAGAGATTACAATGAGCAGTTCTTC. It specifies CASSVKQGAWRDYNEQFF.